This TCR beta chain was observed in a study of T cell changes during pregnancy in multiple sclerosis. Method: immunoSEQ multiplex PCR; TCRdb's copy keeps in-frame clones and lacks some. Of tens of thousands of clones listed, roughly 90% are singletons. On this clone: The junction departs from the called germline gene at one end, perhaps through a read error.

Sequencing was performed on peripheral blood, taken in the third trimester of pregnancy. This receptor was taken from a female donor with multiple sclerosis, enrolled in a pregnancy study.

This CDR3 is CASSPEAGPGELFF. The CDR3, as DNA: TGTGCTAGCAGCCCCGAGGCGGGACCCGGGGAGCTGTTTTTT. This rearrangement joins TRBV7-7 to TRBJ2-2; the D gene is possibly TRBD2 (6 bases). Germline V gene sequence: CDR1 SSHAT, CDR2 FNYEAQ (reference sequence). The CDR3 runs 14 residues.